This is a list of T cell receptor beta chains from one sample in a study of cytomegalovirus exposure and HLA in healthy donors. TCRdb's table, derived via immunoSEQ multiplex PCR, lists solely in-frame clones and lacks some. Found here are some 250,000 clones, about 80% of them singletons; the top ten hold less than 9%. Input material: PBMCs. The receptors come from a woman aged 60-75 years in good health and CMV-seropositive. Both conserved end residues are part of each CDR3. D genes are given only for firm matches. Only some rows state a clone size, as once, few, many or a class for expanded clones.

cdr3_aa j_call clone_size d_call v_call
CASSAPGTSYTDTQYF TRBJ2-3 NA TRBD2 TRBV6-6
CASSLMGRRWNRTETQYF TRBJ2-5 NA NA TRBV7-3
CASSPRPLGTSGSTDTQYF TRBJ2-3 NA TRBD2 TRBV7-7
CASSPTGERSHEQYF TRBJ2-7 NA NA TRBV11-3
CASSHYDRAEAFF TRBJ1-1 NA TRBD1 TRBV18
CASSLVRTTEGPQHF TRBJ1-5 NA NA TRBV7-2
CSSSSGLAGQGAYGYTF TRBJ1-2 NA TRBD1 TRBV7-9
CASSPASQGTEAFF TRBJ1-1 few NA TRBV18
CASSETGGWRLFF TRBJ1-4 NA TRBD1 TRBV2
CASSLKPEGYEQYF NA few NA TRBV27
CASSLTLAGGSEQYF TRBJ2-7 NA TRBD2 TRBV27
CASSQAYEQYF NA NA NA TRBV4-1
CASSGLALNTGELFF TRBJ2-2 NA TRBD2 TRBV2
CASSYLGTDTQYF TRBJ2-3 NA NA TRBV6-5
CASSLGRGTQPQHF TRBJ1-5 NA NA TRBV27
CASSSPGGNEQFF TRBJ2-1 NA NA TRBV5-1
CASSSLPRRGNTEAFF TRBJ1-1 NA NA TRBV6-5
CASSYAGGDEQFF TRBJ2-1 NA TRBD2 TRBV6-5
CASTTPKWLAGGKQDKDEQFF TRBJ2-1 few TRBD2 TRBV4-1
CASSQDLPGNYGYTF TRBJ1-2 NA NA TRBV4-1
CASSLAGSSYEQYF TRBJ2-7 NA NA TRBV11-2
CASSQSMTSASYNEQFF TRBJ2-1 NA TRBD2 TRBV4-1
CASSLGQVSYEQYF TRBJ2-7 NA TRBD1 TRBV18
CASLGGGRTEAEAFF TRBJ1-1 NA NA TRBV28
CASNRGSGANVLTF TRBJ2-6 NA TRBD1 TRBV6-6
CASSLDRVGGQFF TRBJ2-1 once NA TRBV11-3
CASKGGVAAYEQYF TRBJ2-7 few NA TRBV6-5
CASSQQRVGHEQYF TRBJ2-7 NA NA TRBV4-1
CASSSGLERGRF TRBJ1-2 NA NA TRBV28
CASSQLLVRGYEQYF TRBJ2-7 NA NA TRBV4-2
CAWSGNSNQPQHF TRBJ1-5 NA NA TRBV30
CASSLTRRKPLSYEQYF TRBJ2-7 NA NA TRBV28
CASSPRLGGEQYF NA NA NA TRBV2
CASSPGTLEAFF TRBJ1-1 NA NA TRBV7-6
CASSRYGGAGQFF TRBJ2-1 NA TRBD2 TRBV6-5
CASSDPRTKDYEQYF NA NA NA TRBV25-1
CASSLYEWSPLHF TRBJ1-6 NA NA TRBV7-9
CASRTGTLNTGELFF TRBJ2-2 NA NA TRBV27
CASSYWGLAGGSEQYF TRBJ2-7 NA TRBD2 TRBV5-1
CASYGGGRGVGELFF TRBJ2-2 NA NA TRBV2
CASSLEAGDQFF TRBJ2-1 NA TRBD2 TRBV5-6
CASSPRGSGSVGSYNEQFF TRBJ2-1 NA TRBD2 TRBV19
CASSIGRTGGYEQYF TRBJ2-7 NA TRBD1 TRBV19
CASSPSSGKSSYEQYF NA NA TRBD2 TRBV5-1
CASSTRDRLYNEQFF TRBJ2-1 few TRBD1 TRBV28
CATSNPGGVDTQYF TRBJ2-3 few TRBD2 TRBV15
CSVGSGDYGYTF TRBJ1-2 NA NA TRBV29-1
CASSPGTPGSPLHF TRBJ1-6 NA NA TRBV18
CASRDGQTMNTEAFF TRBJ1-1 NA NA TRBV19
CASSQEGEGQNEQYF TRBJ2-7 NA TRBD2 TRBV14
CAWSVGQLNEKLFF TRBJ1-4 NA NA TRBV30
CASNPQRTSNSGNTIYF TRBJ1-3 once NA TRBV2
CASSPLSGNTIYF TRBJ1-3 NA NA TRBV9
CSARQTYEQYF TRBJ2-7 NA NA TRBV20-1
CASSVGQARYEQYF TRBJ2-7 NA TRBD1 TRBV2
CSVEDGGASGYEQYF TRBJ2-7 NA TRBD2 TRBV29-1
CASSIIRNSNQPQHF TRBJ1-5 NA NA TRBV19
CATQSTGDTIYF TRBJ1-3 NA NA TRBV6-5